This TCR beta chain came from a study of T cells in localized non-small cell lung cancer. Germline CDR1 reads MNHEY; CDR2 reads SVGAGI. Trimming removed 1 base from V and 6 bases from J; junction bases left unmatched: 5. The length of the CDR3 is 15 residues. Sequenced by immunoSEQ multiplex PCR; TCRdb stores in-frame clones only, minus some. The repertoire includes 35,000 to 50,000 clones, roughly 91% of them detected once, and about 10% sits in the top ten. The sequence came from a woman aged 35-75 years with stage II lung adenocarcinoma. This chain joins TRBV6-5 and TRBJ2-2; 7 bases are a match to TRBD1. Sequenced material: PBMCs, taken before any cancer treatment. The CDR3: CASSYYRGVAGELFF. The CDR3 nucleotides are TGTGCCAGCAGTTACTACAGGGGAGTCGCCGGGGAGCTGTTTTTT.